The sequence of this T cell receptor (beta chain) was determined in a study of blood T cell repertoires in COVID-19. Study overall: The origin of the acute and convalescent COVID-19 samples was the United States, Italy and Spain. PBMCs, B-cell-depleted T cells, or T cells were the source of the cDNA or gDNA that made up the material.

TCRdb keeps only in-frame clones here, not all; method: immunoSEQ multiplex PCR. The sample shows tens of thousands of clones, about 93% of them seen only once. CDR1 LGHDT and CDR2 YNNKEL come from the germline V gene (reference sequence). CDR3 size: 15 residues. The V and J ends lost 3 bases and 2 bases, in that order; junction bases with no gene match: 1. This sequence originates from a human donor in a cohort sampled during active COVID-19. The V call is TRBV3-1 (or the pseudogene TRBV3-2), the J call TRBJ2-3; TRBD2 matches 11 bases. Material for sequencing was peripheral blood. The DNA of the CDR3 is TGTGCCAGCAGCCAGGGACTAGCGGACACAGATACGCAGTATTTT. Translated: CASSQGLADTDTQYF.